This T cell receptor (beta chain) was recorded in a study of T cell responses to AZD1222 COVID-19 vaccine (TCRdb year 2021). In terms of the full investigation: TCR sequencing covered approximately 230 trial participants: around 210 given two doses of AZD1222 and approximately 26 given two doses of MenACWY control vaccine. Trial participants were enrolled by age into subgroups of 18-55, 56-69 and 70-plus years, and around 140, 26 and 57 TCR-sequenced participants, respectively, were included in these subgroups.

The CDR3 regions of human TCRbeta chains were analyzed by immunosequencing. Per the original workflow: Repertoire TCRs were checked for matches against a reference library of SARS-CoV-2-specific TCRs that had been generated using the MIRA antigen-specificity platform. Breadth was defined as the fraction of unique TCRs that were SARS-CoV-2-associated. Depth was defined as the fraction of total T cells that were SARS-CoV-2-associated. Using the MIRA data, every spike-specific TCR was mapped to the spike region that the TCR reacted to and assigned to either a CD4 or a CD8 class. Log10-transformed breadth and depth values were compared by one-way ANOVA with Sidak's multiple comparisons tests. In its TCRdb copy, this immuneACCESS table keeps in-frame sequences only and misses some clones. Where compared with another copy, unresolved V genes explain less than half of these, and the others have no known cause. Clone size and the V and J calls come from that table; the DNA yielded D and trimming. A total of approximately 93,000 clones appear in this sample, approximately 90% of them only once. The ten largest clones add up to approximately 5.3% of the sample.

Overall study results and their limits: After two AZD1222 doses, both the breadth and the depth of spike-specific TCRs were significantly higher than at day 0 and than in MenACWY recipients. The 56-69-year group was small, and its depth increase did not reach significance, likely because of low power. Conclusions about previously exposed vaccinees are limited, since just five to seven AZD1222 recipients were seropositive for SARS-CoV-2 at baseline. Participants were mostly white British and included more females than males, and it was suggested by the authors that clonal diversity may have been underestimated. Epitopes outside the regions mutated in the B.1.351 and B.1.1.7 variants were reportedly recognized by nearly half of the unique spike-specific TCRs. The vaccine-associated CD4 TCRs covered the entire spike protein, and the dominant responses fell in regions 160-218 and 743-854. Because no day 14 peak-response samples were available, repertoires were characterized only after the peak T cell response.

Via the germline V gene (reference sequence), CDR1 is LNHDA and CDR2 SQIVND. Inclusive of the bounding cysteine and phenylalanine, the CDR3 is 17 residues long. Only the CDR3 DNA is retained, 51 bases long and in frame from the first base. Germline trimming: 3 bases from V, 7 bases from J; junction bases outside gene matches: 13. This specimen's time point label, per the study, means: about 28 days (+/-7) after the second vaccine dose. AZD1222 recipients whose second dose came at about 4 weeks and those whose second dose came at about 12 weeks were combined into one group, since spike-specific TCR depth and breadth did not differ between the two schedules. Vaccinee samples were obtained from the UK trials COV001 and COV002, which included a single-blind randomized controlled phase 2/3 trial of AZD1222 (ChAdOx1 nCoV-19) in healthy adults. Trial participant PBMC samples were collected at day 0 and day 28 after the second dose for TCRbeta chain sequencing.

Note on this clone: Its antigen remains undetermined. Per-base qualities were not stored, and no clone one base away is much larger.

The chain couples TRBV19 to TRBJ2-1; 9 junctional bases match TRBD2. The input for sequencing was peripheral blood, taken 28 days after the second AZD1222 dose. The TCR sequence derives from an adult who received the AZD1222 COVID-19 vaccine. Here is the DNA: TGTGCCAGTAGTATCGCCCTTGGGCGGGGGGGCCCAAATGAGCAGTTCTTC. It is translated as CASSIALGRGGPNEQFF.